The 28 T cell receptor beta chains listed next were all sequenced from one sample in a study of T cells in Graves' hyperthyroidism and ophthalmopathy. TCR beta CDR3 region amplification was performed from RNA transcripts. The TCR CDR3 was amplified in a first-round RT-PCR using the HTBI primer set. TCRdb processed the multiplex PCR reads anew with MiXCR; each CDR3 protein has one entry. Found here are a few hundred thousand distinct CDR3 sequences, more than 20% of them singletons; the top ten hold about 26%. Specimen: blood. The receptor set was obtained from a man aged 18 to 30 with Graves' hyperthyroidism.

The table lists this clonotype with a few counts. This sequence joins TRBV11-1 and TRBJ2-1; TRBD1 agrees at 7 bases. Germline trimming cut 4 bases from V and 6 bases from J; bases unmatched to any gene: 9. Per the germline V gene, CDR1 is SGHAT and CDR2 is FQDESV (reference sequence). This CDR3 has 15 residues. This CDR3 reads CASSSRQGAANEQFF. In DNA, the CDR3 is TGTGCCAGCAGCTCTCGACAGGGCGCCGCCAATGAGCAGTTCTTC. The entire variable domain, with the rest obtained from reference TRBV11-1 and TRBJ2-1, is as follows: EAEVAQSPRYKITEKSQAVAFWCDPISGHATLYWYRQILGQGPELLVQFQDESVVDDSQLPKDRFSAERLKGVDSTLKIQPAELGDSAMYLCASSSRQGAANEQFFGPGTRLTVL.

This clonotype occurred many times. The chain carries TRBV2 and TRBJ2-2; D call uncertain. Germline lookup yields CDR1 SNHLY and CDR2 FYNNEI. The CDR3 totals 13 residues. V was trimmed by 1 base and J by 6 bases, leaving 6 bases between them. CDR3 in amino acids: CASSEGVPGELFF. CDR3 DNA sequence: TGTGCCAGCAGTGAAGGGGTTCCCGGGGAGCTGTTTTTT.

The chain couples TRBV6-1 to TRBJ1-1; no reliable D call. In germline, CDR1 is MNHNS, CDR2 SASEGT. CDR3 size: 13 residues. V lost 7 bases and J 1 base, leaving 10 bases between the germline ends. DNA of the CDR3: TGTGCCAGCACCGGCTGGGGGAACACTGAAGCTTTCTTT. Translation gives CASTGWGNTEAFF.

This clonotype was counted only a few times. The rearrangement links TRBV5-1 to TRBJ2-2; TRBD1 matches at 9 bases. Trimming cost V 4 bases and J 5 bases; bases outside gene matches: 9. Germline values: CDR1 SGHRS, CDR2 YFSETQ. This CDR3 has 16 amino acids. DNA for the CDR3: TGCGCCAGCAGCCAACGTCCCGGGACAGGGACCGGGGAGCTGTTTTTT. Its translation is CASSQRPGTGTGELFF.

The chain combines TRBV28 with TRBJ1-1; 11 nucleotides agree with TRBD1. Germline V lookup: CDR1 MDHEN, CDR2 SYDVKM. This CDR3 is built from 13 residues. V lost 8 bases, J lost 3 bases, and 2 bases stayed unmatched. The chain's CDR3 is CASGDRGDTEAFF. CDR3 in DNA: TGTGCCAGCGGGGACAGGGGGGACACTGAAGCTTTCTTT. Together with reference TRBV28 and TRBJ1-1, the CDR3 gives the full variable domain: DVKVTQSSRYLVKRTGEKVFLECVQDMDHENMFWYRQDPGLGLRLIYFSYDVKMKEKGDIPEGYSVSREKKERFSLILESASTNQTSMYLCASGDRGDTEAFFGQGTRLTVV.

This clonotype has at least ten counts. The DNA of the CDR3 is TGTGCCAGCAGTGAGGAACGAGACGAGCAGTACTTC. Protein sequence: CASSEERDEQYF. V usage is TRBV2 and J usage is TRBJ2-7, with D unresolved. The CDR3 is 12 amino acids. Germline V gene lookup returns CDR1 SNHLY and CDR2 FYNNEI. V was clipped by 3 bases and J by 5 bases, with 8 bases between them.

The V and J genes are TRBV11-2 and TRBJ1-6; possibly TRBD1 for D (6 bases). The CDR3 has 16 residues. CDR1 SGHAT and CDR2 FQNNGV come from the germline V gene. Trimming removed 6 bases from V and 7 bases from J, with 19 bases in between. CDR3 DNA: TGTGCCAGCAGAGAGCTTAGAAGGGGGAGAAATTCACCCCTCCACTTT. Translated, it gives CASRELRRGRNSPLHF.

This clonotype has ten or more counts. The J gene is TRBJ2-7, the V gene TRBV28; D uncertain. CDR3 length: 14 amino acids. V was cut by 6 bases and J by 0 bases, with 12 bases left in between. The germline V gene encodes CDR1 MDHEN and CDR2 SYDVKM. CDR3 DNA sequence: TGTGCCAGCAGCGGCCCAGCTCACTCCTACGAGCAGTACTTC. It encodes CASSGPAHSYEQYF.

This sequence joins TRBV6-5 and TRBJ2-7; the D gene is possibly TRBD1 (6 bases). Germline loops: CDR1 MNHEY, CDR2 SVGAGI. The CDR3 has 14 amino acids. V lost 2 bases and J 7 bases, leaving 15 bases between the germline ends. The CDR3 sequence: CASSYGGQSLEQYF. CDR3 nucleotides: TGTGCCAGCAGTTACGGCGGACAGTCCTTAGAGCAGTACTTC.

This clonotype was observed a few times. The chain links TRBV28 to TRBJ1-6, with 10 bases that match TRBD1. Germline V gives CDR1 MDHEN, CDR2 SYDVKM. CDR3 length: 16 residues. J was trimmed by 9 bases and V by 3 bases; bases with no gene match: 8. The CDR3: CASSFYAGQGSSPLHF. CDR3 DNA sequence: TGTGCCAGCAGTTTCTACGCGGGACAGGGGAGTTCACCCCTCCACTTT.

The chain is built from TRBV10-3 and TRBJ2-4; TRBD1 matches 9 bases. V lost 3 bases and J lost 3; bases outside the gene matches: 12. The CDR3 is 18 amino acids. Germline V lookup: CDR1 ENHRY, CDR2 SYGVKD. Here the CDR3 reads CAISDRDRELNGKNIQYF. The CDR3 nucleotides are TGTGCCATCAGTGACCGGGACAGGGAGCTTAATGGCAAAAACATTCAGTACTTC.

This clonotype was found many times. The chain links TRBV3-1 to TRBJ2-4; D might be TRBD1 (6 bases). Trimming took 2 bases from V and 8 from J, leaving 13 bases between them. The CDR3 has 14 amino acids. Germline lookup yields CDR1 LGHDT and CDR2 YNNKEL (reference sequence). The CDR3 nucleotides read TGTGCCAGCAGCCAAATGGAAGGGGGTGACATTCAGTACTTC. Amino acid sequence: CASSQMEGGDIQYF. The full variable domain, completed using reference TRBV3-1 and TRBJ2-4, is DTAVSQTPKYLVTQMGNDKSIKCEQNLGHDTMYWYKQDSKKFLKIMFSYNNKELIINETVPNRFSPKSPDKAHLNLHINSLELGDSAVYFCASSQMEGGDIQYFGAGTRLSVL.

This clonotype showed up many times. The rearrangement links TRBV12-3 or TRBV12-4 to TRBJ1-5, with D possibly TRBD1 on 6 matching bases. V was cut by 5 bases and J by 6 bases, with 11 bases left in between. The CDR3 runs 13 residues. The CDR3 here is CASSTTGIQPQHF. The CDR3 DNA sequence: TGTGCCAGCAGTACTACAGGGATTCAGCCCCAGCATTTT.

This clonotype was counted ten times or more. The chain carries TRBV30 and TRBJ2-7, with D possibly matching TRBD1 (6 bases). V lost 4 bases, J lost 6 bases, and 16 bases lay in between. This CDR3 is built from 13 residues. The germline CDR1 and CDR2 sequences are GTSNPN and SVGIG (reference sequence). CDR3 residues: CAWNRQAGGEQYF. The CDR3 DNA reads TGTGCCTGGAACCGACAGGCGGGCGGCGAGCAGTACTTC. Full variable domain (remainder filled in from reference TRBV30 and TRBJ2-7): SQTIHQWPATLVQPVGSPLSLECTVEGTSNPNLYWYRQAAGRGLQLLFYSVGIGQISSEVPQNLSASRPQDRQFILSSKKLLLSDSGFYLCAWNRQAGGEQYFGPGTRLTVT.

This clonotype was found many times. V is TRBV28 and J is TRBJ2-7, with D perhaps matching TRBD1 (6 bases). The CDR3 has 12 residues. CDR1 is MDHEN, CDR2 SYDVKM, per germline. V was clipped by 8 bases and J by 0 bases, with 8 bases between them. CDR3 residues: CASQGISYEQYF. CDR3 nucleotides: TGTGCCAGCCAGGGGATCTCCTACGAGCAGTACTTC.

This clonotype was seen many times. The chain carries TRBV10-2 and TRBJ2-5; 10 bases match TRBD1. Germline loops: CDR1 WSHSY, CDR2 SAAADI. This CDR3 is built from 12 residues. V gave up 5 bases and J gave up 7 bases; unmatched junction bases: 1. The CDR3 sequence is CASSWTGGTQYF. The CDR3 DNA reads TGCGCCAGCAGTTGGACAGGGGGGACCCAGTACTTC.

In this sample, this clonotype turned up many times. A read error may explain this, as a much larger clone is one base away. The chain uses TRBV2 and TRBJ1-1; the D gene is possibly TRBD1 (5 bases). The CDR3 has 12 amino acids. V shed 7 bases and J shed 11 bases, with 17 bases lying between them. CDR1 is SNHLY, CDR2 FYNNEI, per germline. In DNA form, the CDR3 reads TGTGCCAGCACGAAGTCAGGGATCCAGGCTTTCTTT. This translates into CASTKSGIQAFF.

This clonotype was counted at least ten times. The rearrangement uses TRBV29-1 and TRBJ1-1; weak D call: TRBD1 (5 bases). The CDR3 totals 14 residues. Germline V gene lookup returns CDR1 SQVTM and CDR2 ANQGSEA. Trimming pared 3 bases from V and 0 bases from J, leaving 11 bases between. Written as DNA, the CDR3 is TGCAGCGTTGAGGGGGGGACCATGAACACTGAAGCTTTCTTT. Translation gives CSVEGGTMNTEAFF. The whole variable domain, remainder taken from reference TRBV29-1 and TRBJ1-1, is SAVISQKPSRDICQRGTSLTIQCQVDSQVTMMFWYRQQPGQSLTLIATANQGSEATYESGFVIDKFPISRPNLTFSTLTVSNMSPEDSSIYLCSVEGGTMNTEAFFGQGTRLTVV.

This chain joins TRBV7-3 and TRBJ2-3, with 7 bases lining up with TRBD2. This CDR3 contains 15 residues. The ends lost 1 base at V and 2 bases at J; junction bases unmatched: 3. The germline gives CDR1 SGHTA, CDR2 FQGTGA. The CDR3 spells CASSLSREVTDTQYF. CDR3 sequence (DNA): TGTGCCAGCAGCTTAAGTCGGGAGGTCACAGATACGCAGTATTTT.

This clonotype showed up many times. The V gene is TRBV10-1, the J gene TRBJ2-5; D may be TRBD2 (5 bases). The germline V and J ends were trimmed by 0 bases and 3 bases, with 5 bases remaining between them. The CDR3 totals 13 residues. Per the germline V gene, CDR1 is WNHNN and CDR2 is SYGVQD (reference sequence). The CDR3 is CASSESREETQYF. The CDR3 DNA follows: TGCGCCAGCAGTGAGTCGAGGGAAGAGACCCAGTACTTC.

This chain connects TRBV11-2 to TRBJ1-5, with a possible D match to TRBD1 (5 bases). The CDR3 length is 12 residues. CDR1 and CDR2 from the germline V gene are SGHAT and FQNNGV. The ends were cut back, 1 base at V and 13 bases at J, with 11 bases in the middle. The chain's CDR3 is CASSLVGGAQHF. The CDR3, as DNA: TGTGCCAGCAGCTTAGTGGGAGGGGCGCAGCATTTT.

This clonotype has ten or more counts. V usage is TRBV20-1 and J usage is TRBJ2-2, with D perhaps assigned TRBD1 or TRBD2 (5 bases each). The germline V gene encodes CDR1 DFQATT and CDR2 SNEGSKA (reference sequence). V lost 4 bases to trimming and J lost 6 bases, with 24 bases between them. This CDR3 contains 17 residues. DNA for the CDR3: TGCAGTGCTAAAGAGAGGGGATCGGAAGGGGAGCCCGGGGAGCTGTTTTTT. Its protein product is CSAKERGSEGEPGELFF.

In DNA form, the CDR3 reads TGTGCCAGTAGTATGTCAGCAATCCTTAGAACCGGGGAGCAGTACTTC. Its translation is CASSMSAILRTGEQYF. J is TRBJ2-7 and V is TRBV19; D uncertain. Trimming removed 3 bases at V and 7 bases at J, with 22 bases between. Germline assignment: CDR1 LNHDA and CDR2 SQIVND (reference sequence). The CDR3 runs to 16 residues.

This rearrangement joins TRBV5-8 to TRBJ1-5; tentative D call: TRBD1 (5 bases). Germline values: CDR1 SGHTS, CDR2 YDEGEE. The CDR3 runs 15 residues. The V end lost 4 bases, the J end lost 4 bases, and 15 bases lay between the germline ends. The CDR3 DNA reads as TGTGCCAGCAGCAATCCCGGGACCGAAAATCAGCCCCAGCATTTT. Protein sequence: CASSNPGTENQPQHF.

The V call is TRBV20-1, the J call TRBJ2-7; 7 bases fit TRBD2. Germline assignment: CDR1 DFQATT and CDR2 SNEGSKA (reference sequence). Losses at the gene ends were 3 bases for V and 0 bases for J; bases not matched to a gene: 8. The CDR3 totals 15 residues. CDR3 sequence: CSARVAGTNSYEQYF. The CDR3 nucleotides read TGCAGTGCTAGGGTCGCCGGGACTAACTCCTACGAGCAGTACTTC.

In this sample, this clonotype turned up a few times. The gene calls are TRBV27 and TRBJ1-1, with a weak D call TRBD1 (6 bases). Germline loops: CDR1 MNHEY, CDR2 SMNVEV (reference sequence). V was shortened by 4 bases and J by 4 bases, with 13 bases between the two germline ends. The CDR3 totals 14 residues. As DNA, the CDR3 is TGTGCCAGCAGTTATCGGGGGGCTGTCACTGAAGCTTTCTTT. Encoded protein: CASSYRGAVTEAFF.

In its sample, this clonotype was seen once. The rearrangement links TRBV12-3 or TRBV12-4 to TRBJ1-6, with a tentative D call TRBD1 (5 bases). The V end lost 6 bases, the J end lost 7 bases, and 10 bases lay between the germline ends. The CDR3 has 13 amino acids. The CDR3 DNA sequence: TGTGCCAGCAGGATTGAGGGGAATTCACCCCTCCACTTT. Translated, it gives CASRIEGNSPLHF.

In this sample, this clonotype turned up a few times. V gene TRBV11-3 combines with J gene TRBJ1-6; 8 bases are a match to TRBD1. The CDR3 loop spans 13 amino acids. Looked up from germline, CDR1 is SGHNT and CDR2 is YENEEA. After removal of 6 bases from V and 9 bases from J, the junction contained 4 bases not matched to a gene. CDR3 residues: CASSSDRGSPLHF. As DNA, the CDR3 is TGTGCCAGCAGTTCCGACAGGGGTTCACCCCTCCACTTT.